The sequence of this T cell receptor (beta chain) was determined in a study of T cell responses to AZD1222 COVID-19 vaccine. Whole-study context: Samples with a second dose at about 4 or about 12 weeks were pooled together. Study-wide points: Targeting of unmutated variant regions was reportedly seen in nearly half of spike-specific TCRs.

The method was immunoSEQ multiplex PCR; TCRdb's version includes in-frame clones alone and lacks a portion of them. The table includes fewer than 150,000 clones, 80% to 95% detected once. Comment on this clone: Its antigen is as yet unknown.

This TCR was recovered from an adult in good health. The sequencing used peripheral blood, collected on day 0 of AZD1222 vaccination.

CDR3 in amino acids: CASSERANYGYTF. The CDR3 DNA is TGTGCCAGCAGTGAAAGGGCTAACTATGGCTACACCTTC. The chain uses TRBV25-1 and TRBJ1-2; D is uncertain. The CDR3 spans 13 residues. The V and J ends lost 2 bases and 0 bases respectively, with 4 bases between them. Germline V gene lookup returns CDR1 MGHDK and CDR2 SYGVNS.